Following are 5 T cell receptor beta chains from one sample sequenced in a study of T-cell memory formation after mild COVID-19. TCRdb re-called the 5' RACE reads with MiXCR, one entry per CDR3 protein. The sample has 250,000 to 300,000 distinct CDR3 sequences, roughly 18% seen once. Sequenced material: PBMCs or a T cell subset sorted from them (not recorded which). These receptors came from a man aged 18 to 35 who had mild COVID-19 (a few samples of this study predate the infection). Cell type and time point are not known.

As DNA, the CDR3 is TGTGCCAGCAGCGCTTCCGTCAATGAGCAGTTCTTC. Protein: CASSASVNEQFF. V usage is TRBV6-6 and J usage is TRBJ2-1; no reliable D call. The CDR3 has 12 amino acids. From germline, CDR1 is MNHNY and CDR2 SVGAGI (reference sequence). V gave up 6 bases and J gave up 6 bases, with 9 bases separating them.

The sample holds a few counts of this clonotype. A read error may account for a junction end that differs from germline. The genes are TRBV6-2 or TRBV6-3 and TRBJ2-2; a weak D match, TRBD1 (6 bases). The CDR3 contains 18 residues. The germline CDR1 and CDR2 sequences are MNHEY and SVGEGT. Written as DNA, the CDR3 is TGTGACAGCAATTCCAGGGGCAGGGGCTCAAAGAACACCGGGGAGCTGTTTTTT. Translated: CDSNSRGRGSKNTGELFF.

This clonotype was recorded a few times. V gene TRBV3-1 combines with J gene TRBJ2-7, with D perhaps matching TRBD1 or TRBD2 (5 bases each). CDR3 length equals 14 residues. Between the trimmed V and J ends, which lost 3 bases and 2 bases, there was a span of 11 bases. Germline V gene lookup returns CDR1 LGHDT and CDR2 YNNKEL (reference sequence). CDR3 amino acids: CASSQNRGPYEQYF. CDR3 DNA: TGTGCCAGCAGCCAGAACCGGGGACCCTACGAGCAGTACTTC.

The CDR3 DNA follows: TGTGCCAGCAGCACGGGGTTAGGGAACACCGGGGAGCTGTTTTTT. The encoded protein is CASSTGLGNTGELFF. The chain joins TRBV7-3 to TRBJ2-2, with D possibly TRBD2 on 5 matching bases. Trimming stripped 5 bases from V and 1 base from J, with 11 bases between. CDR1 SGHTA and CDR2 FQGTGA come from the germline V gene. This CDR3 spans 15 amino acids.

This clonotype came up a few times. The genes are TRBV5-1 and TRBJ1-2; TRBD1 matches at 7 bases. The CDR3 is 14 amino acids. V gave up 0 bases and J gave up 8 bases; unmatched junction bases: 7. CDR1 and CDR2 from the germline V gene are SGHRS and YFSETQ. Here the CDR3 reads CASSLGVTGTGYTF. CDR3 bases: TGCGCCAGCAGCTTGGGGGTGACAGGGACCGGCTACACCTTC.